Listed below are T cell receptor beta chains from one sample, sequenced in a study of shared clonotypes between healthy human individuals. Measured with immunoSEQ multiplex PCR; TCRdb has only the in-frame clones, and not every one. The data hold 2 million to 3 million clones, with roughly 93% observed a single time. What was sequenced was naive CD4+ T cells from PBMCs. The receptor source for this set is a man between 18 and 29 years old in good health. Some clones in this sample may be carry-over from other donors' samples. CDR3s include the opening cysteine and the closing phenylalanine or tryptophan. The D gene is left open where the match is weak. Clone sizes are given selectively: once, few, many, or a class where the clone is expanded.

j_gene: TRBJ1-5; v_gene: TRBV19; abundance: few; len: 13; d_gene: -; CDR3aa: CASTPKSNQPQHF; CDR3nt: TGTGCCAGTACCCCCAAAAGCAATCAGCCCCAGCATTTT
j_gene: TRBJ2-5; v_gene: TRBV19; abundance: -; len: 14; d_gene: TRBD1; CDR3aa: CASADRGGQETQYF; CDR3nt: TGTGCCAGTGCCGACAGGGGGGGGCAAGAGACCCAGTACTTC
j_gene: TRBJ2-3; v_gene: TRBV5-1; abundance: -; len: 17; d_gene: TRBD2; CDR3aa: CASSYTAGGASTDTQYF; CDR3nt: TGCGCCAGCAGCTATACAGCGGGAGGGGCTAGCACAGATACGCAGTATTTT
j_gene: TRBJ2-5; v_gene: TRBV28; abundance: -; len: 14; d_gene: -; CDR3aa: CASRKIGTGGTQYF; CDR3nt: TGTGCCAGCAGGAAAATAGGGACTGGCGGGACCCAGTACTTC
j_gene: TRBJ2-7; v_gene: TRBV27; abundance: -; len: 16; d_gene: -; CDR3aa: CASRGLRGSSAYEQYF; CDR3nt: TGTGCCAGCAGGGGCCTTAGGGGGTCTTCGGCTTACGAGCAGTACTTC
j_gene: TRBJ2-3; v_gene: TRBV5-1; abundance: once; len: 15; d_gene: TRBD2; CDR3aa: CASSLGLAGGDTQYF; CDR3nt: TGCGCCAGCAGCTTGGGACTAGCCGGCGGGGATACGCAGTATTTT
j_gene: TRBJ2-7; v_gene: TRBV18; abundance: -; len: 15; d_gene: -; CDR3aa: CASSPPGRNSYEQYF; CDR3nt: TGTGCCAGCTCACCACCGGGGCGGAACTCCTACGAGCAGTACTTC
j_gene: TRBJ2-1; v_gene: TRBV5-1; abundance: -; len: 14; d_gene: -; CDR3aa: CASSSDPAYNEQFF; CDR3nt: TGCGCCAGCAGTTCCGACCCAGCCTACAATGAGCAGTTCTTC
j_gene: TRBJ1-5; v_gene: TRBV4-2; abundance: -; len: 15; d_gene: -; CDR3aa: CASSQEGRKSQPQHF; CDR3nt: TGTGCCAGCAGCCAAGAGGGGCGCAAGAGTCAGCCCCAGCATTTT
j_gene: TRBJ1-1; v_gene: TRBV19; abundance: few; len: 11; d_gene: -; CDR3aa: CASKENTEAFF; CDR3nt: TGTGCCAGTAAGGAGAACACTGAAGCTTTCTTT
j_gene: TRBJ1-2; v_gene: TRBV27; abundance: -; len: 10; d_gene: -; CDR3aa: CASSNYGYTF; CDR3nt: TGTGCCAGCAGTAACTATGGCTACACCTTC
j_gene: TRBJ1-1; v_gene: TRBV14; abundance: -; len: 15; d_gene: TRBD1; CDR3aa: CASSDRDRANTEAFF; CDR3nt: TGTGCCAGCAGCGACCGGGACAGGGCGAACACTGAAGCTTTCTTT
j_gene: TRBJ2-7; v_gene: TRBV5-6; abundance: -; len: 16; d_gene: TRBD1; CDR3aa: CASSLTPGTGSYEQYF; CDR3nt: TGTGCCAGCAGTTTAACCCCCGGGACAGGTTCCTACGAGCAGTACTTC
j_gene: TRBJ1-5; v_gene: TRBV28; abundance: -; len: 15; d_gene: -; CDR3aa: CASSRRGGGNQPQHF; CDR3nt: TGTGCCAGCAGTCGTAGGGGGGGAGGCAATCAGCCCCAGCATTTT
j_gene: TRBJ1-2; v_gene: TRBV5-5; abundance: -; len: 14; d_gene: TRBD1; CDR3aa: CASSLEGTVHGYTF; CDR3nt: TGTGCCAGCAGCTTGGAAGGGACAGTTCATGGCTACACCTTC
j_gene: TRBJ1-2; v_gene: TRBV4-3; abundance: -; len: 15; d_gene: -; CDR3aa: CASSQNLGANYGYTF; CDR3nt: TGCGCCAGCAGCCAGAACCTAGGGGCTAACTATGGCTACACCTTC
j_gene: TRBJ1-3; v_gene: TRBV25-1; abundance: -; len: 13; d_gene: -; CDR3aa: CASMAASGNTIYF; CDR3nt: TGTGCCAGCATGGCGGCATCTGGAAACACCATATATTTT
j_gene: TRBJ2-3; v_gene: TRBV5-1; abundance: -; len: 17; d_gene: -; CDR3aa: CASSLASLGGERDTQYF; CDR3nt: TGCGCCAGCAGCTTGGCTTCTCTGGGGGGAGAAAGAGATACGCAGTATTTT
j_gene: TRBJ2-2; v_gene: TRBV6-1; abundance: -; len: 13; d_gene: -; CDR3aa: CASRETNTGELFF; CDR3nt: TGTGCCAGCAGAGAGACGAACACCGGGGAGCTGTTTTTT
j_gene: TRBJ2-4; v_gene: TRBV5-4; abundance: -; len: 17; d_gene: TRBD1; CDR3aa: CASSTPLPGQGKNIQYF; CDR3nt: TGTGCCAGCAGCACCCCTCTTCCGGGACAGGGTAAAAACATTCAGTACTTC
j_gene: TRBJ2-3; v_gene: TRBV5-5; abundance: -; len: 15; d_gene: TRBD2; CDR3aa: CASSLRRESFDTQYF; CDR3nt: TGTGCCAGCAGCTTGAGGCGGGAGAGTTTTGATACGCAGTATTTT
j_gene: TRBJ2-4; v_gene: TRBV4-1; abundance: -; len: 16; d_gene: -; CDR3aa: CASSLELVRGINIQYF; CDR3nt: TGCGCCAGCAGCCTGGAGTTAGTTCGCGGAATAAACATTCAGTACTTC